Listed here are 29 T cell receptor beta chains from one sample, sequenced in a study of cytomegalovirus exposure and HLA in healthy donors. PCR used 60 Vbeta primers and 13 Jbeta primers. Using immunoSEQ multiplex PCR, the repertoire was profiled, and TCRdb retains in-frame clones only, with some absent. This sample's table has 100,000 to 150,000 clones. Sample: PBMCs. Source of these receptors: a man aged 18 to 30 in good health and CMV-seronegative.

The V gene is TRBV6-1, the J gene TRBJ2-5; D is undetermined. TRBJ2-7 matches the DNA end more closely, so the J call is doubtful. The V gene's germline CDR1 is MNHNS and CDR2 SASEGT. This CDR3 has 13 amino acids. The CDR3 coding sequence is TGTGCCAGCAGTCGTATTAACTACTACGAGCAGTACTTC. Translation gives CASSRINYYEQYF.

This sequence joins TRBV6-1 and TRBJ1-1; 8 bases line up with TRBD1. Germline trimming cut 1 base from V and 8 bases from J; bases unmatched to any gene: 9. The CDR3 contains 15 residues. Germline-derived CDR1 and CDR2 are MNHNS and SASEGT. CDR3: CASSEGTGRRGEAFF. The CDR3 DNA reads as TGTGCCAGCAGTGAAGGGACAGGGCGTAGGGGGGAAGCTTTCTTT.

The DNA for the CDR3 is TGCAGTGCTAAAGGGGCAGAGACCCAGTACTTC. It yields the protein CSAKGAETQYF. The chain uses TRBV20-1 and TRBJ2-5, with D perhaps matching TRBD1 (5 bases). The CDR3 has 11 residues. Trimming removed 4 bases at V and 4 bases at J, with 7 bases between. Germline CDR1 reads DFQATT; CDR2 reads SNEGSKA (reference sequence).

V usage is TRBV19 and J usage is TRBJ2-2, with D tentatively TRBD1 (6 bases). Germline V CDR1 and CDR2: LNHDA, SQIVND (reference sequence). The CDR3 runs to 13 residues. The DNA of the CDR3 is TGTAAGTCCACAGGGCCGGTGGCCGGGGAGCTGTTTTTT. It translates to CKSTGPVAGELFF.

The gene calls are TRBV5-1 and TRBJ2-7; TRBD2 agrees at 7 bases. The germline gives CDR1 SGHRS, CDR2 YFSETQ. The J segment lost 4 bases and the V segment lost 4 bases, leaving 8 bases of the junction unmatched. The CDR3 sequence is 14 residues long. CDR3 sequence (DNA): TGCGCCAGCAGCGAGCGGGGTTGGAGTTACGAGCAGTACTTC. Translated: CASSERGWSYEQYF.

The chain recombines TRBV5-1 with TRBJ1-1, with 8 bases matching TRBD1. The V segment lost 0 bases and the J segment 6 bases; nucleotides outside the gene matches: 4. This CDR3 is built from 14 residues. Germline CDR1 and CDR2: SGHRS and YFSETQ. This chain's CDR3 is CASSLDRGAAEAFF. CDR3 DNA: TGCGCCAGCAGCTTGGACAGGGGGGCGGCTGAAGCTTTCTTT.

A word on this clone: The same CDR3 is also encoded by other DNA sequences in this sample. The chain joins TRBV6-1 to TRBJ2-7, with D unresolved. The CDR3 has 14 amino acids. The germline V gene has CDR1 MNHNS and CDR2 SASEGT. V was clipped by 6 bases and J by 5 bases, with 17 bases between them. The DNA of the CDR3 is TGTGCCAGCAGGGCTAGAAGTAGCATCCACGAGCAGTACTTC. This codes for CASRARSSIHEQYF.

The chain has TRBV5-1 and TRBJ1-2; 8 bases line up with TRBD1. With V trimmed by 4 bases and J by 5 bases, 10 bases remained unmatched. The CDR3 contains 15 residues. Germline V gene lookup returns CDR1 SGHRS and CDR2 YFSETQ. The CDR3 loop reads CASSTYRGTDYGYTF. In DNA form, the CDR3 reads TGCGCCAGCAGCACATACAGGGGGACGGATTATGGCTACACCTTC.

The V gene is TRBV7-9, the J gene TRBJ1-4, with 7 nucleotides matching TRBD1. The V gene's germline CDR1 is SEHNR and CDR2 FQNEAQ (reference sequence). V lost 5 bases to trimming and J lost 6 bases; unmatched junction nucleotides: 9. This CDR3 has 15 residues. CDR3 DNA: TGTGCCAGCAGCAAATCGACAGGGAGTGATGAAAAACTGTTTTTT. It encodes CASSKSTGSDEKLFF.

The CDR3 nucleotides are TGTGCCAGCAGCCTGGCGGGGTTTGAAGCTTTCTTT. Protein product: CASSLAGFEAFF. This chain uses TRBV28 with TRBJ1-1; the D is unclear. The ends were cut back, 6 bases at V and 7 bases at J, with 12 bases in the middle. The germline gives CDR1 MDHEN, CDR2 SYDVKM. The CDR3 loop spans 12 amino acids.

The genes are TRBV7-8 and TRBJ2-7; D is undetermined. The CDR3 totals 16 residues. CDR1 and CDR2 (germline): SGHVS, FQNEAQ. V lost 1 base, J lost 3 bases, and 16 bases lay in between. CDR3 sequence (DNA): TGTGCCAGCAGCTTAGTTCGGTCTTATTCAGGCTACGAGCAGTACTTC. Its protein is CASSLVRSYSGYEQYF.

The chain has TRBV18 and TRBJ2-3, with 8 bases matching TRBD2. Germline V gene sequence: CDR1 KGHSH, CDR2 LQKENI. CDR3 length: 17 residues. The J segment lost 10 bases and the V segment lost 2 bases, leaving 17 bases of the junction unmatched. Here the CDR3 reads CASSPSREDTISISQYF. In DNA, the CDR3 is TGTGCCAGCTCACCATCGCGGGAGGATACCATCAGCATCTCGCAGTATTTT.

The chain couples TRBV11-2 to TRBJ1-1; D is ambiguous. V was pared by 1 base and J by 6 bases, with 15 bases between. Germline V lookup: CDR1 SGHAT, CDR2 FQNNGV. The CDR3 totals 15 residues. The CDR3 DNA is TGTGCCAGCAGCTTAGGAAGAACACCCTTCTCTGAAGCTTTCTTT. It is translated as CASSLGRTPFSEAFF.

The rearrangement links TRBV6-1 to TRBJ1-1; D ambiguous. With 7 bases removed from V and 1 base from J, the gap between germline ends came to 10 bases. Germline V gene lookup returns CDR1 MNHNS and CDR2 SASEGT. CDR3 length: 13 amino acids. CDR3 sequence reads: CASTTTPNTEAFF. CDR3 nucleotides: TGTGCCAGCACCACCACACCGAACACTGAAGCTTTCTTT.

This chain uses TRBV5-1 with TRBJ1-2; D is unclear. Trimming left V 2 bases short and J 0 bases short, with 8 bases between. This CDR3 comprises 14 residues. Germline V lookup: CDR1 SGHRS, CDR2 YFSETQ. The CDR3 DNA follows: TGCGCCAGCAGCTTCGGAGAAGCTAACTATGGCTACACCTTC. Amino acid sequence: CASSFGEANYGYTF. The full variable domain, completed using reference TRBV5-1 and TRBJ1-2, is KAGVTQTPRYLIKTRGQQVTLSCSPISGHRSVSWYQQTPGQGLQFLFEYFSETQRNKGNFPGRFSGRQFSNSRSEMNVSTLELGDSALYLCASSFGEANYGYTFGSGTRLTVV.

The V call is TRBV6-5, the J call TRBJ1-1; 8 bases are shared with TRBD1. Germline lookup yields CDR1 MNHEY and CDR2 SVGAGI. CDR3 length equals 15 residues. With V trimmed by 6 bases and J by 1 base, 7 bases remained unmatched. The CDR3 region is CASRQIDRGNTEAFF. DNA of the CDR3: TGTGCCAGCAGACAAATTGACAGGGGGAACACTGAAGCTTTCTTT.

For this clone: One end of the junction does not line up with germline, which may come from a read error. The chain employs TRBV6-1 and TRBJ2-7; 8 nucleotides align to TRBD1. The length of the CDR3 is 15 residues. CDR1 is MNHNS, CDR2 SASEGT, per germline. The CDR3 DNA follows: TGTGCCAGCATTGAAGACAGGGGCTCTCCCTACGAGCAGTACTTC. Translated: CASIEDRGSPYEQYF.

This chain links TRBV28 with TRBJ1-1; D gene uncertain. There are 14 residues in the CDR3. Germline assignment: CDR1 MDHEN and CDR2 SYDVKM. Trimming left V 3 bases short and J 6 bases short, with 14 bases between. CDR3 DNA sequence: TGTGCCAGCAGTTTTTCTAACGAGGTCGCTGAAGCTTTCTTT. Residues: CASSFSNEVAEAFF.

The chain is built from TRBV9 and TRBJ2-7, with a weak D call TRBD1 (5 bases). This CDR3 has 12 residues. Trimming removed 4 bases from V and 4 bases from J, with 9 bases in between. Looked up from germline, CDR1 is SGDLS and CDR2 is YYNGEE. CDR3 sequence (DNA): TGTGCCAGCAGCTCCCAGGGTTACGAGCAGTACTTC. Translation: CASSSQGYEQYF. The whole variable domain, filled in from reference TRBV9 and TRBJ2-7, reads DSGVTQTPKHLITATGQRVTLRCSPRSGDLSVYWYQQSLDQGLQFLIQYYNGEERAKGNILERFSAQQFPDLHSELNLSSLELGDSALYFCASSSQGYEQYFGPGTRLTVT.

DNA for the CDR3: TGTGCCAGCAGCTTAGCAGGAGGCGGTGAGCAGTTCTTC. Translation gives CASSLAGGGEQFF. The V and J genes are TRBV7-6 and TRBJ2-1; the D gene is possibly TRBD2 (5 bases). Trimming left V 0 bases short and J 9 bases short, with 9 bases between. This CDR3 is built from 13 residues. From germline, CDR1 is SGHVS and CDR2 FNYEAQ.

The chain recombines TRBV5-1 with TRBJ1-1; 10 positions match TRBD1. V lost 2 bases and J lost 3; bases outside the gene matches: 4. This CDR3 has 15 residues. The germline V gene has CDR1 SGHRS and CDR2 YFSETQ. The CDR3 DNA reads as TGCGCCAGCAGCTTCCGGGGGACAGGGGACACTGAAGCTTTCTTT. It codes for CASSFRGTGDTEAFF.

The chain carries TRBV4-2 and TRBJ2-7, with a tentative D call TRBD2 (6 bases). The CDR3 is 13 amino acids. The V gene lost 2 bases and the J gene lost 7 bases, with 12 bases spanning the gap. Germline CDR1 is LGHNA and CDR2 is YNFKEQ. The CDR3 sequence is CASSQYGTGEQYF. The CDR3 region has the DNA TGTGCCAGCAGCCAATATGGGACTGGGGAGCAGTACTTC.

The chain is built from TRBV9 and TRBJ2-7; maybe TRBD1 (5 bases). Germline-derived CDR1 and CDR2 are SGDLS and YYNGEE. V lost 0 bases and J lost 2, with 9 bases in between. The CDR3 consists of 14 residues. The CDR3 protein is CASSVGTSTYEQYF. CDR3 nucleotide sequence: TGTGCCAGCAGCGTAGGGACAAGTACCTACGAGCAGTACTTC.

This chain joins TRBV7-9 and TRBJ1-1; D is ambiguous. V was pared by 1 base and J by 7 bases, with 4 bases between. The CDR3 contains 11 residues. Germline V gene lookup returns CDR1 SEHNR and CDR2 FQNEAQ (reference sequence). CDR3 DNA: TGTGCCAGCAGCTTAGAACTTGAAGCTTTCTTT. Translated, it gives CASSLELEAFF.

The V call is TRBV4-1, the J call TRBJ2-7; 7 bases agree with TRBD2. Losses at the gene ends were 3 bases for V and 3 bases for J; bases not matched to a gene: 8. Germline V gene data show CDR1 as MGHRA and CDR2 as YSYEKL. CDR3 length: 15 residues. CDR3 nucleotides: TGCGCCAGCAGCCAGAGTTCGCTAGCGGACTACGAGCAGTACTTC. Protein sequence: CASSQSSLADYEQYF.

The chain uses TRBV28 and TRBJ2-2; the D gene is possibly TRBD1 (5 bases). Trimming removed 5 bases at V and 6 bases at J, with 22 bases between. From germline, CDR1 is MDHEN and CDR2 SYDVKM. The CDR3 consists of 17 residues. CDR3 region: CASSPGSGRGESGELFF. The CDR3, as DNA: TGTGCCAGCAGTCCCGGATCAGGAAGGGGTGAGTCCGGGGAGCTGTTTTTT.

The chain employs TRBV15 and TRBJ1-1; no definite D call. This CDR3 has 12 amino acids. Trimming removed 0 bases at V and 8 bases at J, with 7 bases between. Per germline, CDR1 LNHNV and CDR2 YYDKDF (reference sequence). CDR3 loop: CATSRDLREAFF. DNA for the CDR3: TGTGCCACCAGCAGAGACCTGCGCGAAGCTTTCTTT.

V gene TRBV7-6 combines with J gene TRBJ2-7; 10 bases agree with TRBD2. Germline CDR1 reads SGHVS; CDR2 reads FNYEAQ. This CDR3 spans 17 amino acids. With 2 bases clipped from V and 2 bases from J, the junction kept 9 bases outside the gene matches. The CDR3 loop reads CASSLRASGRDPYEQYF. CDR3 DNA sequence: TGTGCCAGCAGCTTAAGAGCTAGCGGGAGAGACCCCTACGAGCAGTACTTC.

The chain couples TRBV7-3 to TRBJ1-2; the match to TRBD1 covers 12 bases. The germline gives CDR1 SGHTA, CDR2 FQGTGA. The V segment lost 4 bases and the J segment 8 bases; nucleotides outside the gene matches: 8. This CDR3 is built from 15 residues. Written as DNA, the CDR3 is TGTGCCAGCAGCTCCGGGACAGGGGGCGAGGGCGGCTACACCTTC. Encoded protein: CASSSGTGGEGGYTF.